Each of the 19 T cell receptor beta chains below was sequenced from the same sample in a study of blood T cells in healthy people across ages. Together with a sample-barcoded 5' primer, a J-beta primer mix was included in a second PCR lasting about 7 to 11 cycles. TCRdb reanalysed the 5' RACE reads using MiXCR and keeps one entry per CDR3 protein. This table has approximately 1.5 million distinct CDR3 sequences, approximately 42% appearing once. The sample was blood. These receptors were obtained from a woman aged 18-35 years in good health.

Only a few counts were recorded for this clonotype. The chain combines TRBV6-1 with TRBJ2-1; 11 nucleotides line up with TRBD2. Germline loops: CDR1 MNHNS, CDR2 SASEGT. The V and J ends lost 3 bases and 7 bases, in that order; junction bases with no gene match: 5. This CDR3 is built from 15 residues. The CDR3 coding sequence is TGTGCCAGCAGTGACGGGACTAGCGGACTGAATGAGCAGTTCTTC. As protein: CASSDGTSGLNEQFF.

The chain's CDR3 is CASSYSIAGADEQYF. In DNA form, the CDR3 reads TGTGCCAGCAGTTACTCGATAGCGGGAGCGGACGAGCAGTACTTC. The chain combines TRBV6-5 with TRBJ2-5; 9 bases agree with TRBD2. Gene TRBJ2-7 matches the end of the DNA better, so the J call may be wrong. CDR3 length: 15 amino acids. Germline loops: CDR1 MNHEY, CDR2 SVGAGI.

The gene calls are TRBV5-1 and TRBJ1-2; D call uncertain. Germline CDR1 SGHRS, CDR2 YFSETQ. Trimming shortened V by 4 bases and J by 3 bases, and 16 bases separated the two germline ends. This CDR3 contains 15 residues. Written as DNA, the CDR3 is TGCGCCAGCAGCCCAAACAGCGGGGAGGACTATGGCTACACCTTC. Protein product: CASSPNSGEDYGYTF.

This clonotype was found a few times. V gene TRBV20-1 combines with J gene TRBJ1-2, with TRBD1 matching over 8 bases. There are 13 residues in the CDR3. With V trimmed by 5 bases and J by 4 bases, 6 bases remained unmatched. CDR1 DFQATT and CDR2 SNEGSKA come from the germline V gene (reference sequence). The CDR3 nucleotides read TGCAGTGCTTTCGGGACAGGAGTCTATGGCTACACCTTC. It translates to CSAFGTGVYGYTF.

This clonotype came up a few times. V usage is TRBV5-1 and J usage is TRBJ1-5; no definite D call. From germline, CDR1 is SGHRS and CDR2 YFSETQ. The length of the CDR3 is 15 residues. Trimming pared 4 bases from V and 1 base from J, leaving 12 bases between. CDR3 DNA sequence: TGCGCCAGCAGCCCCTATTTGGGGAGCAATCAGCCCCAGCATTTT. It codes for CASSPYLGSNQPQHF.

This rearrangement joins TRBV4-3 to TRBJ2-1, with a tentative D call TRBD2 (5 bases). V dropped 8 bases and J dropped 0 bases, with 20 bases sitting between them. CDR3 size: 17 residues. In germline, CDR1 is LGHNA, CDR2 YSLEER. CDR3 DNA sequence: TGCGCCAGCGGCCCCACCCATGGACTTCTCTCCTACAATGAGCAGTTCTTC. Encoded protein: CASGPTHGLLSYNEQFF.

On this clonotype itself: The germline gene is not matched at one end of the junction; a read error may be the cause. The V call is TRBV4-3, the J call TRBJ2-2; 10 bases are shared with TRBD2. Germline CDR1 reads LGHNA; CDR2 reads YSLEER. The CDR3 sequence is 16 residues long. The CDR3 DNA reads as TGCGCCAGCGGCCAAGTTCTAGCGGGAGTAACCGGGGAGCTGTTTTTT. Translation: CASGQVLAGVTGELFF.

This clonotype was detected only once. The gene calls are TRBV20-1 and TRBJ2-1, with D unresolved. The CDR3 loop spans 13 amino acids. Trimming shortened V by 6 bases and J by 0 bases, and 9 bases separated the two germline ends. Germline CDR1 DFQATT, CDR2 SNEGSKA (reference sequence). CDR3 coding DNA: TGCAGTGCCCGTGAGAACTCCTACAATGAGCAGTTCTTC. Translating gives CSARENSYNEQFF.

This clonotype turned up a few times. The chain carries TRBV29-1 and TRBJ2-1, with unresolved D. V was shortened by 0 bases and J by 6 bases, with 12 bases between the two germline ends. The CDR3 length is 14 residues. Per the germline V gene, CDR1 is SQVTM and CDR2 is ANQGSEA. The chain's CDR3 is CSVEDILGFNEQFF. CDR3 in DNA: TGCAGCGTTGAAGATATTCTGGGTTTCAATGAGCAGTTCTTC.

V and J are TRBV5-1 and TRBJ2-5; TRBD1 might be the D (5 bases). Trimming pared 1 base from V and 4 bases from J, leaving 20 bases between. This CDR3 region has 17 residues. Germline assignment: CDR1 SGHRS and CDR2 YFSETQ. CDR3 loop: CASSLLLVQGTGETQYF. Written as DNA, the CDR3 is TGCGCCAGCAGCTTGCTCCTCGTCCAGGGCACCGGAGAGACCCAGTACTTC.

The V and J genes are TRBV18 and TRBJ1-2; D gene unclear. Germline V gene data show CDR1 as KGHSH and CDR2 as LQKENI. V shed 5 bases and J shed 5 bases, with 6 bases lying between them. There are 11 residues in the CDR3. The CDR3 region is CASSMEYGYTF. The CDR3 coding sequence is TGTGCCAGCTCAATGGAATATGGCTACACCTTC.

This clonotype was picked up a small number of times. The CDR3 DNA sequence: TGTGCCAGCAGTCGGGACCCTTTGGAAGGCTACACCTTC. This encodes CASSRDPLEGYTF. The chain uses TRBV12-3 or TRBV12-4 and TRBJ1-2, with a possible D match to TRBD1 (5 bases). V was trimmed by 5 bases and J by 8 bases, leaving 15 bases between them. CDR3 length: 13 amino acids.

In its sample, this clonotype was seen a few times. This chain uses TRBV10-3 with TRBJ2-7, with TRBD2 matching over 10 bases. Germline CDR1 ENHRY, CDR2 SYGVKD. The CDR3 covers 14 residues. After removal of 4 bases from V and 4 bases from J, the junction contained 4 bases not matched to a gene. CDR3 nucleotides: TGTGCCATCAGTGCTTTTAGCGGGGGGTACGAGCAGTACTTC. It translates to CAISAFSGGYEQYF.

The chain recombines TRBV7-2 with TRBJ2-7; no clear D. The germline CDR1 and CDR2 sequences are SGHTA and FQGNSA. Deletions cut 5 bases from V and 7 bases from J, with 12 bases between. The CDR3 runs 12 residues. CDR3 DNA: TGTGCCAGCAGCCGAAGTCACTGGGAGCAGTACTTC. Translated: CASSRSHWEQYF.

This clonotype showed up just a few times. The chain is built from TRBV11-2 and TRBJ2-5; the D is unclear. The CDR3 is 14 amino acids. Germline CDR1 is SGHAT and CDR2 is FQNNGV. V lost 3 bases, J lost 5 bases, and 13 bases lay in between. The CDR3 loop is CASSFFTGGETQYF. CDR3 sequence (DNA): TGTGCCAGCAGCTTCTTCACCGGCGGTGAGACCCAGTACTTC.

This clonotype has a handful of counts. This chain uses TRBV20-1 with TRBJ1-2, with a weak D call TRBD1 (5 bases). Deletions cut 6 bases from V and 8 bases from J, with 19 bases between. The germline V gene encodes CDR1 DFQATT and CDR2 SNEGSKA (reference sequence). The CDR3 runs to 13 residues. CDR3 coding DNA: TGCAGTGCCCCCGTGAGGGGAACGGGAGGCTACACCTTC. Its translation: CSAPVRGTGGYTF.

This chain links TRBV5-1 with TRBJ2-7; weak D call: TRBD2 (6 bases). The ends were cut back, 3 bases at V and 1 base at J, with 14 bases in the middle. The CDR3 has 15 amino acids. Germline values: CDR1 SGHRS, CDR2 YFSETQ. CDR3 region: CASSSAGTFSYEQYF. The CDR3 nucleotides are TGCGCCAGCAGCTCTGCGGGGACTTTTTCCTACGAGCAGTACTTC. Full variable domain (outside the CDR3, taken from reference TRBV5-1 and TRBJ2-7): KAGVTQTPRYLIKTRGQQVTLSCSPISGHRSVSWYQQTPGQGLQFLFEYFSETQRNKGNFPGRFSGRQFSNSRSEMNVSTLELGDSALYLCASSSAGTFSYEQYFGPGTRLTVT.

The chain links TRBV6-2 or TRBV6-3 to TRBJ2-4; weak D call: TRBD2 (5 bases). Near its end, the DNA agrees better with TRBJ2-7, so the J call may be wrong. The CDR3 has 15 residues. Germline V gene lookup returns CDR1 MNHEY and CDR2 SVGEGT. The CDR3 region has the DNA TGTGCCAGCAGTCCTCTTGGGCCGGGGAACTACGAGCAGTACTTC. Protein product: CASSPLGPGNYEQYF.

The CDR3 loop reads CASSRGRQAYEKLFF. Written as DNA, the CDR3 is TGTGCCAGCAGCCGAGGGAGACAGGCTTATGAAAAACTGTTTTTT. The chain is built from TRBV21-1 and TRBJ1-4; the D call of TRBD1 is as the table states it, not checked on the DNA. TRBV21-1 is noted as a pseudogene. The CDR3 sequence is 15 residues long.